This is a list of T cell receptor beta chains from one sample in a study of T cell clonotyping in hematopoietic cell transplantation. The assay was immunoSEQ multiplex PCR, and TCRdb's table has in-frame clones only and misses some. This table has more than 4,500 clones, just under 75% appearing once. This material consisted of PBMCs, taken 100 days after allogeneic stem cell transplant. Receptor source: a female patient aged 50-59 years who had an allogeneic stem cell transplant, so the T cells may come from the graft donor. Some clones in this sample may be carry-over from other donors' samples. CDR3s leave out the opening cysteine and the closing phenylalanine or tryptophan. Each record gives: V gene, clone size, CDR3 length, J gene, CDR3 protein. Expanded clones get a size class; other rows say once, few or many, or leave the size out.

V: TRBV27; size: -; length: 11; J: TRBJ2-2; CDR3: ASRTGGTGELF
V: TRBV19; size: -; length: 12; J: TRBJ2-7; CDR3: ASSIGPRSNEQY
V: TRBV30; size: -; length: 11; J: TRBJ2-2; CDR3: AWSGQGTGELF
V: TRBV27; size: -; length: 12; J: TRBJ2-3; CDR3: ASSSTGYTDTQY
V: TRBV10-2; size: few; length: 11; J: TRBJ1-1; CDR3: ASRYRSGTEAF
V: TRBV4-1; size: -; length: 12; J: TRBJ1-1; CDR3: ASSLRQGAPEAF
V: TRBV19; size: -; length: 13; J: TRBJ2-1; CDR3: ASSPLPGQGIEQF
V: TRBV7-9; size: -; length: 15; J: TRBJ1-5; CDR3: ASSLGVVDRSNQPQH
V: TRBV28; size: -; length: 12; J: TRBJ2-4; CDR3: ASSFSARQNIQY
V: TRBV7-9; size: -; length: 13; J: TRBJ2-3; CDR3: ASSLAAGGADTQY
V: TRBV10-2; size: -; length: 12; J: TRBJ2-4; CDR3: ASSESGRGNIQY
V: TRBV2; size: -; length: 13; J: TRBJ1-3; CDR3: ASNDWQGPGNTIY
V: TRBV28; size: -; length: 14; J: TRBJ2-3; CDR3: ASSSRLAGRMDTQY
V: TRBV30; size: -; length: 10; J: TRBJ2-3; CDR3: AWTPNTDTQY
V: TRBV6-6; size: -; length: 12; J: TRBJ2-3; CDR3: ASSYFQSTDTQY
V: TRBV7-2; size: medium-sized; length: 13; J: TRBJ2-5; CDR3: ASSLRLGAQETQY